Here is one T cell receptor (beta chain) with its context. Antigen specificity is unknown. The source of the sample is a study of cytomegalovirus exposure and HLA in healthy donors. V was shortened by 7 bases and J by 7 bases, with 19 bases between the two germline ends. This CDR3 is 13 amino acids long. CDR1 SQVTM and CDR2 ANQGSEA come from the germline V gene. Study results and limitations: Per a later analysis, 18,000 or so TCR beta sequences showed association with HLA alleles at 0.05 false discovery rate. Follow-up analysis later connected one missense variant in DCLRE1C with trimming of TCR beta V- and J-genes. Follow-up analysis seemed to connect common viral pathogens with several of the most significant clusters identified.

At collection, donors were nominally healthy, but unrecorded immune exposures were probable. It was with 60 Vbeta and 13 Jbeta primers that the PCR ran. Here immunoSEQ multiplex PCR was the method, and the copy in TCRdb shows in-frame clones only, minus some. The data show fewer than 200,000 clones, roughly 85% seen once. The sequence derives from a man aged 25 to 40 in good health and CMV-seronegative. The J gene is TRBJ1-1, the V gene TRBV29-1, with D perhaps TRBD1 (6 bases). The sample taken for sequencing was PBMCs. The CDR3 DNA sequence: TGCAGCGGAGAAAGCACAGGGATGAGTGAAGCTTTCTTT. Encoded protein: CSGESTGMSEAFF.